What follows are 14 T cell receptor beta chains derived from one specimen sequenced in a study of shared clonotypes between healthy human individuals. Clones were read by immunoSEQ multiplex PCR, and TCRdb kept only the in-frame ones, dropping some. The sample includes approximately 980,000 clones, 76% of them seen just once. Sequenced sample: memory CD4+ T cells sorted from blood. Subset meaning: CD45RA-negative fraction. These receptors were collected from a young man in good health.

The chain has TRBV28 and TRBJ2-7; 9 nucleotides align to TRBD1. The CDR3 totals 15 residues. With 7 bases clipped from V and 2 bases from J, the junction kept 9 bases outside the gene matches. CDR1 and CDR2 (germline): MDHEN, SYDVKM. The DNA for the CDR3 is TGTGCCAGCAACCCCTTGACAGGGGGAGCCTACGAGCAGTACTTC. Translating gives CASNPLTGGAYEQYF.

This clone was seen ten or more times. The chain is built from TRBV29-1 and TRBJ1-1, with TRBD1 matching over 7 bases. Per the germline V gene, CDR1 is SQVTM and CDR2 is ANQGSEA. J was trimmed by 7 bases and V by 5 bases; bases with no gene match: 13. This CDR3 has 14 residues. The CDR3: CSVRGQSGGGEAFF. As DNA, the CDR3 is TGCAGCGTTAGGGGACAGAGCGGCGGAGGTGAAGCTTTCTTT.

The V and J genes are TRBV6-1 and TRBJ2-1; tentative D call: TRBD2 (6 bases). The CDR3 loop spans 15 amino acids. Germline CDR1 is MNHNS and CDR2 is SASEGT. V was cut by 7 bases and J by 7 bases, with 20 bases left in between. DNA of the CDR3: TGTGCCAGCACCCCGAGTACAGGAGGGACTAATGAGCAGTTCTTC. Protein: CASTPSTGGTNEQFF.

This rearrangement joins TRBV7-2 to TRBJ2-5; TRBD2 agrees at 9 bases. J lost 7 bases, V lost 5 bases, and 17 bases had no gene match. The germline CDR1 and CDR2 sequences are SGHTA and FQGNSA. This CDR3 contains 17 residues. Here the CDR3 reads CASSAGAAGGGLGTQYF. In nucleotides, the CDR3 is TGTGCCAGCAGCGCTGGGGCGGCGGGAGGGGGGCTGGGGACCCAGTACTTC.

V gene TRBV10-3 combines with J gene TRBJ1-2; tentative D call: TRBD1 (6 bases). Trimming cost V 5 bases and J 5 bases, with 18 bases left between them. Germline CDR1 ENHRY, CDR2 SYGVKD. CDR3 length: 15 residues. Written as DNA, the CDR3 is TGTGCCATCAGTCGAGCAGGGGTAGGGTCATATGGCTACACCTTC. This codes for CAISRAGVGSYGYTF.

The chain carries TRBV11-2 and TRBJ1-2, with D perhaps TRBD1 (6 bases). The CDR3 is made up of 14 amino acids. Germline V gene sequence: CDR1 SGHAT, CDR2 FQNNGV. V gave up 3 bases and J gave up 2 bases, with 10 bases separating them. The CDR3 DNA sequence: TGTGCCAGCAGCTTTGGGGGGCCCAACTATGGCTACACCTTC. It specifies CASSFGGPNYGYTF.

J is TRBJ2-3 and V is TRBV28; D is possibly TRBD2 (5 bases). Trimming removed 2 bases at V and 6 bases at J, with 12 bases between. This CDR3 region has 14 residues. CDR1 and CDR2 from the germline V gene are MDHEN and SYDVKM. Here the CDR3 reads CASSLGHRGDTQYF. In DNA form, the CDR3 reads TGTGCCAGCAGTTTAGGGCACCGCGGGGATACGCAGTATTTT.

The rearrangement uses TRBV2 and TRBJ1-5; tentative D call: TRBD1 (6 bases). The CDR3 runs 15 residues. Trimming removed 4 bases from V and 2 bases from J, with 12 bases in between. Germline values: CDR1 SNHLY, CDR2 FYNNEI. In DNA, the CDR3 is TGTGCCAGCAGTGGTGAAGGGGGGGGCAATCAGCCCCAGCATTTT. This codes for CASSGEGGGNQPQHF. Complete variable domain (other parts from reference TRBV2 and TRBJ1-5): EPEVTQTPSHQVTQMGQEVILRCVPISNHLYFYWYRQILGQKVEFLVSFYNNEISEKSEIFDDQFSVERPDGSNFTLKIRSTKLEDSAMYFCASSGEGGGNQPQHFGDGTRLSIL.

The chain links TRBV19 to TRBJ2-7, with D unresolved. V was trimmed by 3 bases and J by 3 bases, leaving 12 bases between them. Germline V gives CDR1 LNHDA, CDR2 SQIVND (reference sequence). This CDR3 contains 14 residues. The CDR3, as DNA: TGTGCCAGTAGTATGCGTGCCGGAAGCTACGAGCAGTACTTC. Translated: CASSMRAGSYEQYF.

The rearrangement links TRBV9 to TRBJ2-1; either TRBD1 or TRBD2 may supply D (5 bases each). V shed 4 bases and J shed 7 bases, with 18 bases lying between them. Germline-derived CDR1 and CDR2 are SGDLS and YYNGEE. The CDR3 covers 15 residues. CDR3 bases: TGTGCCAGCAGCAGGGCAGGGACCATTGAGAATGAGCAGTTCTTC. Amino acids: CASSRAGTIENEQFF. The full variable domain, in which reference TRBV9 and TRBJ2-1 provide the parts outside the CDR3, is DSGVTQTPKHLITATGQRVTLRCSPRSGDLSVYWYQQSLDQGLQFLIQYYNGEERAKGNILERFSAQQFPDLHSELNLSSLELGDSALYFCASSRAGTIENEQFFGPGTRLTVL.

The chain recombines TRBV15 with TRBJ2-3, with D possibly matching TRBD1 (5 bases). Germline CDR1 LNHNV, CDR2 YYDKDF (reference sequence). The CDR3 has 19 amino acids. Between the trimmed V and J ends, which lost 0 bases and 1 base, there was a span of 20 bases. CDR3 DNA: TGTGCCACCAGCAGAGATGTCGGTCAGGGCTCTTTTGGCACAGATACGCAGTATTTT. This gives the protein CATSRDVGQGSFGTDTQYF.

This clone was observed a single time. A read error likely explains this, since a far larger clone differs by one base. The CDR3 reads CASSTASTEAFF. Written as DNA, the CDR3 is TGCGCCAGCAGTACGGCGAGCACTGAAGCTTTCTTT. The chain is built from TRBV5-1 and TRBJ1-1; D remains ambiguous. Germline V gene sequence: CDR1 SGHRS, CDR2 YFSETQ. This CDR3 spans 12 amino acids. V gave up 5 bases and J gave up 4 bases, with 9 bases separating them.

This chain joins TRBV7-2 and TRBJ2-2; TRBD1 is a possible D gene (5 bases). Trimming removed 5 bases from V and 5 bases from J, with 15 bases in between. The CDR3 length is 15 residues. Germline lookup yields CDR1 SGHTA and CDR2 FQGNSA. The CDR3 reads CASSRQMVATGELFF. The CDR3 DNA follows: TGTGCCAGCAGCAGACAGATGGTCGCTACCGGGGAGCTGTTTTTT.

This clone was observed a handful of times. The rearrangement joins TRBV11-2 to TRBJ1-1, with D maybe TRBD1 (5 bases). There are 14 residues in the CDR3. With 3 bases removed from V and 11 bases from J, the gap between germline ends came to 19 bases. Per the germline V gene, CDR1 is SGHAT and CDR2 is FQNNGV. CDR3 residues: CASSFRDDIYGAFF. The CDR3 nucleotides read TGTGCCAGCAGCTTCCGGGACGACATATATGGCGCTTTCTTT.